The present entry profiles one TCR beta chain with its context. Genes and germline are mouse. From the germline J gene comes the end of the CDR3, since the read stops 3 residues before it. The sample contains more than one DNA sequence encoding this CDR3. Sorting used CD4, CD8alpha, NKG2D, NKG2ACE and other markers on pooled cutaneous lymph node cells. Between the trimmed V and J ends, which lost 2 bases and 4 bases, there was a span of 10 bases. The CDR3 sequence is 15 residues long. CDR1 is SGHDT and CDR2 is FRDEAV in the germline V gene. This specimen belongs to a study of CD8+ T cells in alopecia areata. Looking at the study overall: Those receiving the skin were roughly 6-11-week-old female C3H/HeJ mice, whose grafts came from 6-12-month-old C3H/HeJ donors with spontaneous alopecia.

Reverse transcribed after extraction, RNA yielded cDNA as the sequencing template. The data were produced by immunoSEQ multiplex PCR, yet TCRdb's version contains in-frame clones alone and is incomplete. The sample has more than 250,000 clones, none seen only once. This rearrangement joins TRBV14 to TRBJ1-6, with a possible D match to TRBD1 (5 bases). TRBJ1-6 is noted as an ORF with a role that remains uncertain. The receptor was isolated from a C3H/HeJ mouse with alopecia areata. MHC haplotype: H2-k. The sequenced sample consisted of CD4+ T cells sorted from a lymph node. Partial CDR3 DNA: TGTGCCAGCAGTTTTGGTGACAGATATAATTCGCCC. Translation: CASSFGDRYNSP. The entire CDR3 sequence reads CASSFGDRYNSPLYF.